What follows are 4 T cell receptor beta chains derived from one specimen sequenced in a study of T cell responses to AZD1222 COVID-19 vaccine. Sequencing was performed with immunoSEQ multiplex PCR; in TCRdb, only in-frame clones are kept and a portion is missing. The sample has around 95,000 clones, around 90% seen once. The sequencing used peripheral blood, collected on day 0 of AZD1222 vaccination. Receptors were obtained from an adult in good health.

The chain couples TRBV6-5 to TRBJ2-7; 7 bases align to TRBD2. The trim removed 4 bases at V and 1 base at J, leaving 7 bases unmatched. In germline, CDR1 is MNHEY, CDR2 SVGAGI. The CDR3 has 15 residues. The CDR3 sequence: CASSSGGSSSYEQYF. The DNA of the CDR3 is TGTGCCAGCAGTTCCGGCGGGAGTAGTTCCTACGAGCAGTACTTC.

J is TRBJ1-4 and V is TRBV28; D not resolved. This CDR3 spans 17 amino acids. The V gene lost 6 bases and the J gene lost 13 bases, with 30 bases spanning the gap. CDR1 is MDHEN and CDR2 is SYDVKM in the germline V gene. CDR3 coding DNA: TGTGCCAGCAGCCACTCCCTACGGTCCTCAACTAATGTGGGACTGTTTTTT. It yields the protein CASSHSLRSSTNVGLFF.

V usage is TRBV7-9 and J usage is TRBJ1-5; no firm D call. With 5 bases removed from V and 2 bases from J, the gap between germline ends came to 13 bases. Germline V lookup: CDR1 SEHNR, CDR2 FQNEAQ (reference sequence). The CDR3 spans 15 residues. The CDR3 loop reads CASSQGSGGNQPQHF. In DNA form, the CDR3 reads TGTGCCAGCAGCCAAGGGTCCGGGGGCAATCAGCCCCAGCATTTT.

The rearrangement joins TRBV19 to TRBJ1-2; 7 nucleotides agree with TRBD1. CDR1 LNHDA and CDR2 SQIVND come from the germline V gene (reference sequence). V lost 7 bases and J lost 2; bases outside the gene matches: 10. CDR3 length: 15 residues. This CDR3 reads CASTPQGESNYGYTF. The CDR3 region has the DNA TGTGCCAGTACCCCTCAGGGGGAGTCAAACTATGGCTACACCTTC.